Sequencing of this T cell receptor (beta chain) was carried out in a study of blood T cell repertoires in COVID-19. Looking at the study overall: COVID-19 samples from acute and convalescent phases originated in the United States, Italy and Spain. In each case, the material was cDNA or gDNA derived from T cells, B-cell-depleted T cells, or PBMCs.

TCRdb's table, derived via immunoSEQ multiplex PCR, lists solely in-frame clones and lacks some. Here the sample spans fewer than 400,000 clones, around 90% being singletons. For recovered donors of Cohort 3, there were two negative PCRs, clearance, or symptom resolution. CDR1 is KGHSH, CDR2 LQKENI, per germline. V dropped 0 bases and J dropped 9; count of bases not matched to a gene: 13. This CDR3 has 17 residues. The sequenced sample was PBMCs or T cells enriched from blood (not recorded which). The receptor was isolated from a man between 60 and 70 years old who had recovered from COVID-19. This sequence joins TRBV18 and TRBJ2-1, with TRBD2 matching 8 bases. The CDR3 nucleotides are TGTGCCAGCTCACCACCGGGCGCAGCGGGGGATTCCCTTGAGCAGTTCTTC. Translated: CASSPPGAAGDSLEQFF.